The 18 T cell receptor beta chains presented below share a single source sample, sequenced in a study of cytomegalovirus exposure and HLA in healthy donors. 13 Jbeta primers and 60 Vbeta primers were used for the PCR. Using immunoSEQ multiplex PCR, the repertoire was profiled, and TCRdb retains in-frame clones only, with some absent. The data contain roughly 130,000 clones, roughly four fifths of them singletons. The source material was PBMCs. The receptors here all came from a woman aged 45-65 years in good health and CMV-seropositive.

The CDR3 loop is CASSIPRDWAHQPQHF. The CDR3 region has the DNA TGTGCCAGTAGTATCCCCCGGGACTGGGCGCATCAGCCCCAGCATTTT. The rearrangement links TRBV19 to TRBJ1-5; D may be TRBD1 (5 bases). This CDR3 comprises 16 residues. CDR1 LNHDA and CDR2 SQIVND come from the germline V gene (reference sequence). Deletions cut 3 bases from V and 5 bases from J, with 17 bases between.

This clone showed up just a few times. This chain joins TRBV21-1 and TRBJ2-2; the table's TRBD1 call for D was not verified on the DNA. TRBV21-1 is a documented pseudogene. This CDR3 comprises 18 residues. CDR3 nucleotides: TGTGCCAGCAGCAAAACTTCAGGGGACGGAAGACCCACTTGGGAGCTGTTTTTT. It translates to CASSKTSGDGRPTWELFF.

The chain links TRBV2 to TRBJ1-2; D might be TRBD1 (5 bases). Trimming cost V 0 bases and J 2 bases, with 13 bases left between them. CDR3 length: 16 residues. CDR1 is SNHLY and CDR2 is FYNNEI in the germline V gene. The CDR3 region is CASSEARGPENYGYTF. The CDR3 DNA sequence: TGTGCCAGCAGTGAAGCGCGGGGCCCTGAGAACTATGGCTACACCTTC.

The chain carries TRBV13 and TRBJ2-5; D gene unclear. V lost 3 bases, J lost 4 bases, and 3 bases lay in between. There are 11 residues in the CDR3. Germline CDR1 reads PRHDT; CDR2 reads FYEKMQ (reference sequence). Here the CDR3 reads CASSFLETQYF. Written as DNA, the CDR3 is TGTGCCAGCAGCTTCCTAGAGACCCAGTACTTC.

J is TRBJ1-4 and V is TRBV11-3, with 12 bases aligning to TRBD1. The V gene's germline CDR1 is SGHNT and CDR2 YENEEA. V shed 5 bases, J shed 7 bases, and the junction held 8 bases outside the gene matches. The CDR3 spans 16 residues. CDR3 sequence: CASSGTGGGGGEKLFF. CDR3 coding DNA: TGTGCCAGCAGCGGGACAGGGGGCGGCGGGGGTGAAAAACTGTTTTTT.

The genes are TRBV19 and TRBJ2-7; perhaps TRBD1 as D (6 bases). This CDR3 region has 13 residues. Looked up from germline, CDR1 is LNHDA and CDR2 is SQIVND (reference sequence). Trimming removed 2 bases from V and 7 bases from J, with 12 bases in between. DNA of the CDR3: TGTGCCAGTAGTATATCCCGGGACACAGAGCAGTACTTC. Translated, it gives CASSISRDTEQYF. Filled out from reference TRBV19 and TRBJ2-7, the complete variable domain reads DGGITQSPKYLFRKEGQNVTLSCEQNLNHDAMYWYRQDPGQGLRLIYYSQIVNDFQKGDIAEGYSVSREKKESFPLTVTSAQKNPTAFYLCASSISRDTEQYFGPGTRLTVT.

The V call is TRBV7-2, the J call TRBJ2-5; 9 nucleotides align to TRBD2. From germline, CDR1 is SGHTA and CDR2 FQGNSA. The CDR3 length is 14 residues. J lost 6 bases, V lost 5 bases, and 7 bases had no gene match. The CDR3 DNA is TGTGCCAGCAGCAGAGGCGGGGGGGGGAAGACCCAGTACTTC. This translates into CASSRGGGGKTQYF.

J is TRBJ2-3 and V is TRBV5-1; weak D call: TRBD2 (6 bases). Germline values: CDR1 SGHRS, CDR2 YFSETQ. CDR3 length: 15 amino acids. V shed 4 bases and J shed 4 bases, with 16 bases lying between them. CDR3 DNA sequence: TGCGCCAGCAGCCTGGGCGGGGCACCGGCAGATACGCAGTATTTT. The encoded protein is CASSLGGAPADTQYF.

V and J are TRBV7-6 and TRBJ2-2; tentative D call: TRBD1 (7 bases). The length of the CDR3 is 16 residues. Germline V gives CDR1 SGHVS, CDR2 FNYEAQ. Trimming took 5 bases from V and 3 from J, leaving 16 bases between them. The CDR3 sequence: CASSGTTGTDTGELFF. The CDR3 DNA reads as TGTGCCAGCAGCGGGACGACAGGGACTGACACCGGGGAGCTGTTTTTT.

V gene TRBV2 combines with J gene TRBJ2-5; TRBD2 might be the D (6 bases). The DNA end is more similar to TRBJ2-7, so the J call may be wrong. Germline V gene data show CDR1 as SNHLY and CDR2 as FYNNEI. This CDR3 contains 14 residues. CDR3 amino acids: CAGAPAGNSYEQYF. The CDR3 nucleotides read TGTGCCGGAGCACCTGCGGGGAACTCCTACGAGCAGTACTTC.

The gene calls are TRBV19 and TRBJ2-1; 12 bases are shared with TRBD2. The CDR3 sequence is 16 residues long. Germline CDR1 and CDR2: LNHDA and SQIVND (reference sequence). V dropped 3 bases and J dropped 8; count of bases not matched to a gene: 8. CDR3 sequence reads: CASSIGVTSGGDEQFF. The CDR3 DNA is TGTGCCAGTAGTATCGGGGTGACTAGCGGGGGCGATGAGCAGTTCTTC.

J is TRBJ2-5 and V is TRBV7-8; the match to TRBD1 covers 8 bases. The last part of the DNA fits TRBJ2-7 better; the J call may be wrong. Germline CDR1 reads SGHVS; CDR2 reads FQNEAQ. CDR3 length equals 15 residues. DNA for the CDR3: TGTGCCAGCAGCCCGTACCGGACAGGGATCTACGAGCAGTACTTC. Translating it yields CASSPYRTGIYEQYF.

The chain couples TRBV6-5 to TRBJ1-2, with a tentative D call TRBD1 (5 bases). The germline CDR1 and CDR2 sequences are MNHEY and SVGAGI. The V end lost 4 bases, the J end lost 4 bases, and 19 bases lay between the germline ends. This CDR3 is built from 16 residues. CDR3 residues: CASSLSQGLSFYGYTF. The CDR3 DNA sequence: TGTGCCAGCAGTTTAAGCCAGGGACTTTCTTTCTATGGCTACACCTTC.

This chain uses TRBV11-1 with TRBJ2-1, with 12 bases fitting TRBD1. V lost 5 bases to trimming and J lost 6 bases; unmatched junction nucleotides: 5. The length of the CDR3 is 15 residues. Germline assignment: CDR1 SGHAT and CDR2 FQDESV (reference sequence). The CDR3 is CASSGTGGEGNEQFF. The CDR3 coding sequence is TGTGCCAGCAGCGGGACAGGGGGCGAGGGCAATGAGCAGTTCTTC. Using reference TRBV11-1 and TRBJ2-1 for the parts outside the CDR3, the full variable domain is EAEVAQSPRYKITEKSQAVAFWCDPISGHATLYWYRQILGQGPELLVQFQDESVVDDSQLPKDRFSAERLKGVDSTLKIQPAELGDSAMYLCASSGTGGEGNEQFFGPGTRLTVL.

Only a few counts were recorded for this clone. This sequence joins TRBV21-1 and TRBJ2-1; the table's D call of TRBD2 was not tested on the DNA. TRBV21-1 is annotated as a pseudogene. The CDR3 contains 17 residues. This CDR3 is CASSKKRTSGGGNEQFF. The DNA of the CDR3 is TGTGCCAGCAGCAAAAAAAGGACTAGCGGGGGAGGCAATGAGCAGTTCTTC.

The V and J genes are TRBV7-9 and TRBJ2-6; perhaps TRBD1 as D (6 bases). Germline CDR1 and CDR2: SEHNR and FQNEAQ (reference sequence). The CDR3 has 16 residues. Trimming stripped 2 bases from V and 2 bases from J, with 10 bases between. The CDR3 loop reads CASSLSGGAGANVLTF. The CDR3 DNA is TGTGCCAGCAGCTTATCTGGGGGCGCTGGGGCCAACGTCCTGACTTTC.

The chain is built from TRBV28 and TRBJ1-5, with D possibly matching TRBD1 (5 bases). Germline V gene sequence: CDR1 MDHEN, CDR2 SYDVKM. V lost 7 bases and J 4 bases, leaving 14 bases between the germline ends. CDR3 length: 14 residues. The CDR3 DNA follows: TGTGCCAGCACCCTAGGGGCGGTAAATCAGCCCCAGCATTTT. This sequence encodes CASTLGAVNQPQHF. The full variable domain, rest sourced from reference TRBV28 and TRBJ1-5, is DVKVTQSSRYLVKRTGEKVFLECVQDMDHENMFWYRQDPGLGLRLIYFSYDVKMKEKGDIPEGYSVSREKKERFSLILESASTNQTSMYLCASTLGAVNQPQHFGDGTRLSIL.

The CDR3 is CASSLDLDEQYF. CDR3 coding DNA: TGTGCCAGCAGCTTAGATCTCGACGAGCAGTACTTC. The chain combines TRBV11-2 with TRBJ2-7; D not resolved. The CDR3 is 12 amino acids. The germline gives CDR1 SGHAT, CDR2 FQNNGV. With 0 bases removed from V and 5 bases from J, the gap between germline ends came to 5 bases.